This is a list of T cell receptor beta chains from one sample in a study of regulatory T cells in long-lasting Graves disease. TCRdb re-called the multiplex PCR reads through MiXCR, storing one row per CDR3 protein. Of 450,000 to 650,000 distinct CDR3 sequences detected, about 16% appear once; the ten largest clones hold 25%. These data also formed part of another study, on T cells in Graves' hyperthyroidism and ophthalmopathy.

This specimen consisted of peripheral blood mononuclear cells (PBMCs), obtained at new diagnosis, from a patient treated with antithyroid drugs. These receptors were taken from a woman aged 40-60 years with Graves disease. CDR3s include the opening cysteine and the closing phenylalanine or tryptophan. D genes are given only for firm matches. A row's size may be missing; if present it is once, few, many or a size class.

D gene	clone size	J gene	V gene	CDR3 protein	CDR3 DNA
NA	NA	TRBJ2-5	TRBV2	CASSEASGGMKTQYF	TGTGCCAGCAGTGAAGCGTCTGGGGGGATGAAGACCCAGTACTTC
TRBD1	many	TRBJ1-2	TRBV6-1	CASRPDLGQGYTF	TGTGCCAGCAGACCCGACCTTGGACAGGGTTACACCTTC
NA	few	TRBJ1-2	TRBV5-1	CASSLDGEYGYTF	TGCGCCAGCAGTTTGGACGGAGAGTATGGCTACACCTTC
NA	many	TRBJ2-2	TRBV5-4	CASSFHGGTVNTGELFF	TGTGCCAGCAGCTTCCACGGAGGGACGGTGAACACCGGGGAGCTGTTTTTT
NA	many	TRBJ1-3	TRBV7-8	CASSSAGVISGNTIYF	TGTGCCAGCAGCTCCGCAGGGGTGATCTCTGGAAACACCATATATTTT
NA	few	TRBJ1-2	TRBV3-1	CASSQDLTRYTF	TGTGCCAGCAGCCAAGACCTAACTCGCTACACCTTC
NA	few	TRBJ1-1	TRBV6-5	CASSYEVGTEAFF	TGTGCCAGCAGTTACGAAGTCGGCACTGAAGCTTTCTTT
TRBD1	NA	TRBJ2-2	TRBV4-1	CASSQGPDRVLGELFF	TGCGCCAGCAGCCAAGGCCCTGACAGGGTTCTCGGGGAGCTGTTTTTT
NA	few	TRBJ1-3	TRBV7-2	CASSLDTGNSGNTIYF	TGTGCCAGCAGCTTAGATACAGGGAACTCTGGAAACACCATATATTTT
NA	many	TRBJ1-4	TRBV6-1	CASRMAGHEKLFF	TGTGCCAGCCGGATGGCAGGACATGAAAAACTGTTTTTT
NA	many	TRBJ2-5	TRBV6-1	CASSRNTGSETQYF	TGTGCCAGCAGTCGTAATACAGGGAGCGAGACCCAGTACTTC
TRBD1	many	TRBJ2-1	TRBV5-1	CASSYLTGPTEQFF	TGCGCCAGCAGCTACCTGACAGGGCCCACCGAGCAGTTCTTC
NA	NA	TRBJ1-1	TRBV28	CASSPGWTVNTEAFF	TGTGCCAGCAGCCCAGGGTGGACGGTGAACACTGAAGCTTTCTTT
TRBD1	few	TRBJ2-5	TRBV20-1	CSARGQGPRETQYF	TGCAGTGCCCGGGGACAGGGGCCTCGGGAGACCCAGTACTTC
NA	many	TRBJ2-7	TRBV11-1	CASSPRVGYEQYF	TGTGCCAGCAGCCCCCGGGTGGGCTACGAGCAGTACTTC
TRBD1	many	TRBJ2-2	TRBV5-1	CASSLGGQGTGELFF	TGCGCCAGCAGCTTGGGGGGACAGGGCACCGGGGAGCTGTTTTTT
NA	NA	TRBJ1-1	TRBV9	CASSLSGGAITEAFF	TGTGCCAGCAGCCTTAGTGGGGGGGCTATCACTGAAGCTTTCTTT
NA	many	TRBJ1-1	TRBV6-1	CASSVVGTEAFF	TGTGCCAGCAGTGTGGTCGGCACTGAAGCTTTCTTT
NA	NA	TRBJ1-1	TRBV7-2	CASSFSGVGTEAFF	TGTGCCAGCAGCTTTTCGGGGGTGGGCACTGAAGCTTTCTTT
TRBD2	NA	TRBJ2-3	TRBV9	CASSPRSAGDRYPDTQYF	TGTGCCAGCAGCCCCCGTTCCGCGGGGGATCGATACCCAGATACGCAGTATTTT
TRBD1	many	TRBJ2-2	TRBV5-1	CASSPTGETGELFF	TGCGCCAGCAGTCCGACAGGGGAGACCGGGGAGCTGTTTTTT
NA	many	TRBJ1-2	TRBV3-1	CASSQAQGFSGYTF	TGTGCCAGCAGCCAAGCACAGGGCTTTAGTGGCTACACCTTC
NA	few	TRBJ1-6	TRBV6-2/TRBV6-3	CASSYDSSYNSPLHF	TGTGCCAGCAGTTATGACAGCTCCTATAATTCACCCCTCCACTTT
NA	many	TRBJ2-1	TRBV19	CASSSSSLAPYNEQFF	TGTGCCAGTAGTTCCTCGAGCCTAGCGCCATACAATGAGCAGTTCTTC
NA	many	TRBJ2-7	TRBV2	CASSRADSYEQYF	TGTGCCAGCTCGAGAGCGGATTCCTACGAGCAGTACTTC
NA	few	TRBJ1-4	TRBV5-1	CASSFTDNEKLFF	TGCGCCAGCAGCTTTACTGATAATGAAAAACTGTTTTTT